This T cell receptor (beta chain) was sequenced in a study of T cell responses to AZD1222 COVID-19 vaccine. Study-level results: Donors skewed white British and female; clonal diversity was possibly underestimated. The repertoires were collected only after the peak T cell response.

This CDR3 is 11 amino acids long. Trimming took off 3 bases at V and 3 bases at J, with 5 bases between the two ends. Germline CDR1 is DFQATT and CDR2 is SNEGSKA (reference sequence). Sequencing was performed with immunoSEQ multiplex PCR; in TCRdb, only in-frame clones are kept and a portion is missing. Among 180,000 or so clones, 92% were seen once, and the ten largest hold around 1.3%. About this clone itself: Antigen: not known.

The clonotype was recovered from an adult who received the AZD1222 COVID-19 vaccine. The source was peripheral blood, collected 28 days after the second AZD1222 dose. The V call is TRBV20-1, the J call TRBJ2-5; D ambiguous. The CDR3 bases are TGCAGTGCTAGGGTAGAAGAGACCCAGTACTTC. It specifies CSARVEETQYF.